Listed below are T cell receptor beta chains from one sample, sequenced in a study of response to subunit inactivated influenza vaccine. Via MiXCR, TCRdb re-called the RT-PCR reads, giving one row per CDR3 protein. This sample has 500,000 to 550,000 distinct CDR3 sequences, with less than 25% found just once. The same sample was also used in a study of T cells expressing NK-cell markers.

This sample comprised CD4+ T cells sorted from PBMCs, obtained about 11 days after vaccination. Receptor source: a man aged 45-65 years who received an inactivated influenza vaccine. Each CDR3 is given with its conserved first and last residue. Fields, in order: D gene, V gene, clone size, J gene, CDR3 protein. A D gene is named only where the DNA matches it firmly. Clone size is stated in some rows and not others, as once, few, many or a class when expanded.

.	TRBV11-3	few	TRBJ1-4	CASSSKRFSSNEKLFF
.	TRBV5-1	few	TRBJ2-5	CASSSQTETQYF
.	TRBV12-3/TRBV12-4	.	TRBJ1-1	CASSLMDKNTEAFF
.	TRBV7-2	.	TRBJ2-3	CASSFGAGDTQYF
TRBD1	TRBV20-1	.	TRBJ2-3	CSADDRGRSSDTQYF
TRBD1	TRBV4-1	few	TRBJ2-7	CASSPAGQGAYRHEQYF
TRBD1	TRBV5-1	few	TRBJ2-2	CASSGQGATGELFF
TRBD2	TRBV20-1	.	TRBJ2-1	CSARDFKRGGVEQFF
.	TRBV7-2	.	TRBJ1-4	CASSARPNEKLFF
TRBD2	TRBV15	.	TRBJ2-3	CATSFSGGAGDTQYF
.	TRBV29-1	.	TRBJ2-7	CSVEAGSGEQYF
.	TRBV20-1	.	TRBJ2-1	CSAARSRNEQFF
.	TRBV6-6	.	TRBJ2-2	CASRTGTSGELFF
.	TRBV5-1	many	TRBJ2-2	CASSLEAINTGELFF
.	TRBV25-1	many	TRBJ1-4	CASSEYGRVDEKLFF
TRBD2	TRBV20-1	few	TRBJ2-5	CSARKTSGGQETQYF
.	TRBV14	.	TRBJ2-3	CASSQVPGAHLDTQYF
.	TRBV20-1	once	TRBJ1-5	CSARARGQSNQPQHF
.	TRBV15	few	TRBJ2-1	CATSRVRGMSSNEQFF
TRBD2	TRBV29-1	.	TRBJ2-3	CSQTRLAGSDTQYF
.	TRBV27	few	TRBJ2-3	CASRRTVSTDTQYF
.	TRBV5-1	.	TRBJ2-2	CASSFLANTGELFF
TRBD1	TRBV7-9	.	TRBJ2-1	CASSNRQGYDEQFF
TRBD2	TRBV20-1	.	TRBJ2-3	CSARRGSGTDTQYF
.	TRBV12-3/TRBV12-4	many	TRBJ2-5	CASSRRPQETQYF
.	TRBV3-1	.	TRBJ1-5	CASSQGRRNQPQHF
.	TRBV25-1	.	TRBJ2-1	CASRGIMGNEQFF
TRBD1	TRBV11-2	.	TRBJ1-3	CASSQTGTGNTIYF
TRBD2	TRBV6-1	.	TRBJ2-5	CASRVAGRGSETQYF
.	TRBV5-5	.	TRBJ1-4	CASSLEGFFEKLFF
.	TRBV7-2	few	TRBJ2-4	CASSLVSPLAKNIQYF
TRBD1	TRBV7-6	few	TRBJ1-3	CASSLGDRGRWRNTIYF
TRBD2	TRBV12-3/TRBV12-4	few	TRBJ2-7	CASSFSGANYEQYF
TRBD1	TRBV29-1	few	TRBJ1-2	CSAKYGQGSSGYTF
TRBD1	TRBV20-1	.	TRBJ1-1	CSAVTGYSTEAFF
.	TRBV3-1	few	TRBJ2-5	CASSHRTPSKWETQYF
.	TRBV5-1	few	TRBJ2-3	CASSLAFVRSDTQYF
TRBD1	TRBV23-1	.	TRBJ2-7	CASSLRTRRDRFYEQYF
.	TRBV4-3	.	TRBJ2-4	CASSQDRWGKNIQYF
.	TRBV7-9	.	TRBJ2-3	CASSWTDGLDTQYF
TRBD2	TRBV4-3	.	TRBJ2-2	CASSRLAGGFTGELFF
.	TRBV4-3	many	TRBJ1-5	CASSQDGQLNQPQHF
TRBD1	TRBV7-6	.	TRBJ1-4	CASSPRGRYETNEKLFF
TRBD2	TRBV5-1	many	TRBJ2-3	CASTWGLAGSIGDTQYF